This is a list of T cell receptor beta chains from one sample in a study of shared clonotypes between healthy human individuals. Assay: immunoSEQ multiplex PCR; the TCRdb copy retains only in-frame clones and omits some. The data contain approximately 940,000 clones, over 60% of them seen just once; the ten biggest clones take up around 1.4%. Sequencing was carried out using memory CD4+ T cells sorted from blood. Receptors were obtained from a man aged 18-30 years in good health. Both conserved end residues are trimmed from each CDR3.

v_gene	j_gene	CDR3aa
TRBV19	TRBJ2-5	ASSSSGSETQY
TRBV30	TRBJ2-7	AWSAGSIVPYEQY
TRBV18	TRBJ1-5	ASSPYQGDQPQH
TRBV7-7	TRBJ2-1	ASSPWTSNEQF
TRBV4-1	TRBJ2-7	ASSQGRDSPTYEQY
TRBV10-2	TRBJ2-7	ASSEEIRYEQY
TRBV29-1	TRBJ1-2	SAGGQLYGYT
TRBV7-2	TRBJ1-1	ASSLFKGAEAF
TRBV25-1	TRBJ2-7	ASSDAASSHYEQY
TRBV5-1	TRBJ1-2	ASSLQGDANYGYT
TRBV5-1	TRBJ2-5	ASSLSVLAKRETQY
TRBV7-2	TRBJ2-1	ASSFQSGGNEQF
TRBV27	TRBJ2-2	ASSSPGHRTGELF
TRBV10-3	TRBJ1-2	AITTGDNYGYT
TRBV19	TRBJ1-1	ASSILQNTEAF
TRBV29-1	TRBJ2-5	SLVKGLSGGAAETQY
TRBV4-1	TRBJ2-1	ASSPGTANNEQF
TRBV19	TRBJ2-5	ASSLNLNQETQY
TRBV29-1	TRBJ1-4	SVGPTGSPNEKLF
TRBV19	TRBJ2-7	ASSDVGTGAYEQY
TRBV5-1	TRBJ2-1	ASSRDRGGNEQF
TRBV30	TRBJ1-6	AWSGGGEGSPLH
TRBV5-4	TRBJ2-5	ASSSGLPAETQY
TRBV14	TRBJ2-7	ASRAGGSGEQY
TRBV6-6	TRBJ1-2	ASSYRTAYGYT
TRBV5-1	TRBJ2-7	ASSRLAGSDEQY
TRBV6-5	TRBJ2-7	ASGSQGANEQY
TRBV6-1	TRBJ2-7	ASKMGQGYEQY
TRBV6-1	TRBJ2-4	ASSEAGVKNIQY
TRBV19	TRBJ2-1	ASSIGAGYYNEQF
TRBV5-1	TRBJ1-4	ASSFGPTTNEKLF
TRBV9	TRBJ1-2	ASSVVSSPTYGYT
TRBV5-5	TRBJ1-4	ASSLSPGGGTNEKLF
TRBV7-2	TRBJ2-2	ASSLVRGVYTGELF
TRBV30	TRBJ1-5	AFGVGVASNQPQH
TRBV6-1	TRBJ2-2	ASSEEGRWVGELF
TRBV6-1	TRBJ2-3	ASSAGTGGRTDTQY
TRBV5-1	TRBJ1-5	ASSIYPRQGDGQPQH
TRBV5-8	TRBJ2-3	ASSLFASGNTDTQY
TRBV7-8	TRBJ2-5	ASSFGNKETQY
TRBV11-3	TRBJ1-6	ASSLGAGDSPLH
TRBV30	NA	ASGEYEQY
TRBV5-1	TRBJ1-1	ASSFNPSPGTEAF
TRBV19	TRBJ2-7	ASSTARSWGANVYEQY
TRBV30	TRBJ1-5	AWKTGGRGNQPQH
TRBV19	TRBJ1-5	ASSLRQGNSNQPQH
TRBV2	TRBJ2-3	ASTLNGVAASTDTQY
TRBV30	TRBJ2-5	AWSAQETQY